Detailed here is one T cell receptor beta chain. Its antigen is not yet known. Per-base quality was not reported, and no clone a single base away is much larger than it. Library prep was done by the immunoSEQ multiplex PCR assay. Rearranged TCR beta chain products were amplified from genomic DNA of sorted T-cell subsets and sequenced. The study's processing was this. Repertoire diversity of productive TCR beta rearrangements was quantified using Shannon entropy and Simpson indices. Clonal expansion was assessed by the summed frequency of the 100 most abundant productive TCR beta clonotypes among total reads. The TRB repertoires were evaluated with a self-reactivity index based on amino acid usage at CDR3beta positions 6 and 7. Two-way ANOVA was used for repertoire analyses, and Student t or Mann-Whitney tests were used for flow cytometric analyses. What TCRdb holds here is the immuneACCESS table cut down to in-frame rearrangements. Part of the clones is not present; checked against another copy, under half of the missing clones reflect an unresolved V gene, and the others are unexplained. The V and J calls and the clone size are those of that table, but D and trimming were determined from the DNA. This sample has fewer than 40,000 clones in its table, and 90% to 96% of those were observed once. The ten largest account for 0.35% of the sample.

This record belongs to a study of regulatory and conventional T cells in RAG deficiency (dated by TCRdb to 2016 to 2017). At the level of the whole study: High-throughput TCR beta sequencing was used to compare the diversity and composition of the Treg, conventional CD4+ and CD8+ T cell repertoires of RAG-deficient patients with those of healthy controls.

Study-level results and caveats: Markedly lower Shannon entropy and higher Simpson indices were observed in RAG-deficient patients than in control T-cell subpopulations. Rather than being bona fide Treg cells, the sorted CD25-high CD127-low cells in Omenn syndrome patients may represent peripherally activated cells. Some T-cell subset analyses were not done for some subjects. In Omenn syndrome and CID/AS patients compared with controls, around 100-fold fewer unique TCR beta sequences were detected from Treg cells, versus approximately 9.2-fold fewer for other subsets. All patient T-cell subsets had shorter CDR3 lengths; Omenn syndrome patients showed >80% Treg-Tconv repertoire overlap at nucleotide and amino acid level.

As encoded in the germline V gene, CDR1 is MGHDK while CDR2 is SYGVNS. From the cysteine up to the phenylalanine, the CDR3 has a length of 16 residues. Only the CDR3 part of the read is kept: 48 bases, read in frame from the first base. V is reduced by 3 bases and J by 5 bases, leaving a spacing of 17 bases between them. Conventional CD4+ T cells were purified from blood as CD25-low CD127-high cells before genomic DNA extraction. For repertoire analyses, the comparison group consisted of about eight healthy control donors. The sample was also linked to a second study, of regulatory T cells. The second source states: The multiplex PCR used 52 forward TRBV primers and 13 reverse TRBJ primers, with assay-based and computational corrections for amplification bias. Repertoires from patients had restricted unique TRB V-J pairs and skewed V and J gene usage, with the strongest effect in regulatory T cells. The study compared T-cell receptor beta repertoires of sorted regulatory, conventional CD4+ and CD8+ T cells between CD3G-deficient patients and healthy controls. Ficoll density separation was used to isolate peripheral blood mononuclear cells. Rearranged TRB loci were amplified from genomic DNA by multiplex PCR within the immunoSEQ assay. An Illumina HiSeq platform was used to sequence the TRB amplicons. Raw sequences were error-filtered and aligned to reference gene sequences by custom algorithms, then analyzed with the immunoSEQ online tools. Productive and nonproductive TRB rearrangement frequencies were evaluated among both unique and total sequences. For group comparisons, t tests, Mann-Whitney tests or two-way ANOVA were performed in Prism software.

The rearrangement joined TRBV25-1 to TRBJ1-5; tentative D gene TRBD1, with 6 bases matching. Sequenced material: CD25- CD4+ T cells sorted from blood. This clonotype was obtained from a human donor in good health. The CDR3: CASSDGGGGGDQPQHF. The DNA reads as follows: TGTGCCAGCAGTGATGGCGGGGGCGGAGGGGATCAGCCCCAGCATTTT.